The clone carrying this T cell receptor beta chain was seen only a few times. Its antigen remains unknown. V was pared by 0 bases and J by 0 bases, with 13 bases between. CDR1 and CDR2 (germline): SGHRS, YFSETQ. This CDR3 is built from 16 residues. With molecular barcodes, quantitative 5'-RACE was used to make the TCR beta libraries. Via MiXCR, TCRdb re-called the 5' RACE reads, giving one row per CDR3 protein. In the table there are approximately 150,000 distinct CDR3 sequences, roughly 15% of which are singletons. The sample originates from a study of CD8 T cells in ankylosing spondylitis. Study-wide points: Reports of some motif variants in reactive arthritis synovial fluid and blood predate this one. Significantly higher representation of disease-linked clones was reported for matched ankylosing spondylitis synovial fluid. Those disease-linked clones were CD8+; they were also relatively rare in peripheral blood. A motif in TCR beta, a set of under ten highly homologous variants, appeared characteristic of ankylosing spondylitis blood.

Source material: blood, either unsorted or a sorted T cell fraction (not recorded which). This chain uses TRBV5-1 with TRBJ2-7; either TRBD1 or TRBD2 may fit D (5 bases each). This sequence originates from a male donor with ankylosing spondylitis. The CDR3 DNA reads as TGCGCCAGCAGCTTGGAAGGGGCAGGGAGCTCCTACGAGCAGTACTTC. Protein: CASSLEGAGSSYEQYF.